The clone carrying this T cell receptor (beta chain) was counted once. TCRdb keeps only in-frame clones here, not all; method: immunoSEQ multiplex PCR. The data contain 150,000 to 200,000 clones, about four fifths of them seen just once; the ten biggest clones take up roughly an eighth. The germline V gene has CDR1 MDHEN and CDR2 SYDVKM. This CDR3 has 13 amino acids. V dropped 3 bases and J dropped 8 bases, with 10 bases sitting between them. This record comes from a study of blood T cell repertoires in COVID-19. The sequencing sample was made of peripheral blood. The clonotype comes from a woman over 75 with COVID-19, enrolled during active disease. The V and J genes are TRBV28 and TRBJ1-4, with D possibly being TRBD1 (5 bases). CDR3 nucleotide sequence: TGTGCCAGCAGTTTCTCAGGGAACGAAAAACTGTTTTTT. Translation gives CASSFSGNEKLFF.